The rows below give T cell receptor beta chains drawn from one sample of a study of CXCR3-negative and CXCR3-positive naive CD8 T cells. TCRdb reanalyzed the 5' RACE reads and collapses them to one entry per CDR3 protein, without DNA. The sample includes roughly 110,000 distinct CDR3 sequences. Sequencing was performed on naive CXCR3+ CD8+ T cells from blood. Receptor source: a human donor in good health. Some clones in this sample may be carry-over from other donors' samples. The CDR3 runs from the conserved cysteine through the conserved F or W.

CDR3 protein	J gene	V gene
CASRETGNPEAFF	TRBJ1-1	TRBV28
CASSLFPPLDTDTQYF	TRBJ2-3	TRBV12-3/TRBV12-4
CASSLYRVPYEQYF	TRBJ2-7	TRBV5-5
CASSYLSAGRSYNEQFF	TRBJ2-1	TRBV6-5
CASSDGTSGTYEQYF	TRBJ2-7	TRBV10-2
CASSHWGGSPYNEQFF	TRBJ2-1	TRBV14
CASSGATGGNEQFF	TRBJ2-1	TRBV2
CASSFESGELFF	TRBJ2-2	TRBV7-6
CASSYGQGADGYTF	TRBJ1-2	TRBV6-6
CASSLAPWRAGGSYEQFF	TRBJ2-1	TRBV28
CSVPPSSGPYEQYF	TRBJ2-7	TRBV29-1